This passage covers 4 T cell receptor beta chains from one sample sequenced in a study of blood T cells in healthy people across ages. A J-beta primer mix and a sample-barcoded 5' primer were used in a second PCR of roughly 7 to 12 cycles. TCRdb re-called the 5' RACE reads through MiXCR, storing one row per CDR3 protein. Of just under 750,000 distinct CDR3 sequences detected, about 24% appear once; the ten largest clones hold about 22%. Sequencing used blood. These receptors all stem from a man between 65 and 85 years old in good health.

This clonotype appeared a few times. The chain carries TRBV12-3 or TRBV12-4 and TRBJ2-3; D is unclear. V lost 3 bases, J lost 2 bases, and 9 bases lay in between. The CDR3 length is 14 residues. The CDR3 region has the DNA TGTGCCAGCAGTTTTCCTCCGCACACAGATACGCAGTATTTT. Encoded protein: CASSFPPHTDTQYF.

This clonotype appeared a few times. This chain uses TRBV7-8 with TRBJ2-5; D possibly matches TRBD1 or TRBD2 (5 bases each). Between the trimmed V and J ends, which lost 1 base and 5 bases, there was a span of 14 bases. Germline V gives CDR1 SGHVS, CDR2 FQNEAQ. The CDR3 covers 15 residues. The CDR3 is CASSLGPGHTETQYF. DNA for the CDR3: TGTGCCAGCAGCTTAGGGCCGGGGCATACTGAGACCCAGTACTTC.

This clonotype has only a few counts. This chain links TRBV6-1 with TRBJ2-5; a weak D match, TRBD2 (6 bases). The CDR3 length is 14 residues. The V gene lost 1 base and the J gene lost 6 bases, with 12 bases spanning the gap. CDR1 is MNHNS and CDR2 is SASEGT in the germline V gene. The DNA of the CDR3 is TGTGCCAGCAGTGAAGTTTGGAGGGCTCAGACCCAGTACTTC. Translated: CASSEVWRAQTQYF.

This clonotype has a count of ten or more. The rearrangement joins TRBV20-1 to TRBJ1-1; D call uncertain. CDR3 length: 12 amino acids. V was trimmed by 6 bases and J by 0 bases, leaving 8 bases between them. Germline V gene lookup returns CDR1 DFQATT and CDR2 SNEGSKA (reference sequence). The CDR3 sequence is CSAPVVNTEAFF. CDR3 DNA: TGCAGTGCCCCAGTCGTGAACACTGAAGCTTTCTTT.